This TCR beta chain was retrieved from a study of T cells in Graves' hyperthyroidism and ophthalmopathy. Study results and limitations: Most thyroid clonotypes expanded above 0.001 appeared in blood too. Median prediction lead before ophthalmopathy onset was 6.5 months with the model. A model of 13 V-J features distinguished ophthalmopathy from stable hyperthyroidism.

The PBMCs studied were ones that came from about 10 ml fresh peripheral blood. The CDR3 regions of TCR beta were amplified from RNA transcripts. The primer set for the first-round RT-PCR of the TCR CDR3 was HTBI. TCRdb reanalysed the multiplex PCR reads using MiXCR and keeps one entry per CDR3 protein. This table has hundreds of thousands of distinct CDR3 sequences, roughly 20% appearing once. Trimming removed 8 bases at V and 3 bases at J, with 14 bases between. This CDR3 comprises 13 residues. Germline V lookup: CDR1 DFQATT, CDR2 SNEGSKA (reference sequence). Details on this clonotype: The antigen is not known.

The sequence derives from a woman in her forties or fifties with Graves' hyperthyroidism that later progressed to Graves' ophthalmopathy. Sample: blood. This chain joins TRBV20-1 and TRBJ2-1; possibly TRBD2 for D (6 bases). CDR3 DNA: TGCAGTTTTCCAGCGGGCAACTACAATGAGCAGTTCTTC. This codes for CSFPAGNYNEQFF.